The 4 T cell receptor beta chains reported below all come from one sample, sequenced in a study of blood T cell repertoires in COVID-19. The table came from immunoSEQ multiplex PCR; TCRdb's copy has only in-frame clones and leaves some out. The sample contains under 150,000 clones, about nine tenths of which appear only once. Sequencing used peripheral blood. Receptors originate from a human donor in a cohort sampled during active COVID-19.

This chain connects TRBV10-1 to TRBJ2-5; a weak D match, TRBD2 (6 bases). Looked up from germline, CDR1 is WNHNN and CDR2 is SYGVQD (reference sequence). The CDR3 contains 14 residues. V lost 6 bases to trimming and J lost 3 bases, with 14 bases between them. CDR3: CASSKGRNEETQYF. Here the CDR3 DNA reads TGCGCCAGCAGCAAGGGGAGGAACGAAGAGACCCAGTACTTC.

V gene TRBV18 combines with J gene TRBJ2-7; 8 bases match TRBD1. This CDR3 has 13 amino acids. The germline gives CDR1 KGHSH, CDR2 LQKENI. Trimming at V came to 5 bases and at J to 5 bases, leaving 5 bases not matched to a gene. CDR3 protein: CASSDNRGNEQYF. The DNA for the CDR3 is TGTGCCAGCTCAGATAACAGGGGGAACGAGCAGTACTTC.

As regards this clone: This specimen includes other DNA sequences encoding the same CDR3. The chain uses TRBV5-1 and TRBJ2-7; TRBD1 matches 7 bases. After removal of 1 base from V and 2 bases from J, the junction contained 6 bases not matched to a gene. CDR1 is SGHRS, CDR2 YFSETQ, per germline. The CDR3 spans 15 residues. This chain's CDR3 is CASSLQTGSTYEQYF. The CDR3, as DNA: TGCGCCAGCAGCTTGCAGACAGGGAGTACCTACGAGCAGTACTTC.

The chain links TRBV9 to TRBJ1-1, with TRBD1 matching over 8 bases. J was trimmed by 6 bases and V by 4 bases; bases with no gene match: 14. CDR1 SGDLS and CDR2 YYNGEE come from the germline V gene. This CDR3 has 16 residues. CDR3 region: CASSLTWTGTTAEAFF. In DNA, the CDR3 is TGTGCCAGCAGCCTAACTTGGACAGGGACGACAGCTGAAGCTTTCTTT. The entire variable domain, with the rest obtained from reference TRBV9 and TRBJ1-1, is as follows: DSGVTQTPKHLITATGQRVTLRCSPRSGDLSVYWYQQSLDQGLQFLIQYYNGEERAKGNILERFSAQQFPDLHSELNLSSLELGDSALYFCASSLTWTGTTAEAFFGQGTRLTVV.